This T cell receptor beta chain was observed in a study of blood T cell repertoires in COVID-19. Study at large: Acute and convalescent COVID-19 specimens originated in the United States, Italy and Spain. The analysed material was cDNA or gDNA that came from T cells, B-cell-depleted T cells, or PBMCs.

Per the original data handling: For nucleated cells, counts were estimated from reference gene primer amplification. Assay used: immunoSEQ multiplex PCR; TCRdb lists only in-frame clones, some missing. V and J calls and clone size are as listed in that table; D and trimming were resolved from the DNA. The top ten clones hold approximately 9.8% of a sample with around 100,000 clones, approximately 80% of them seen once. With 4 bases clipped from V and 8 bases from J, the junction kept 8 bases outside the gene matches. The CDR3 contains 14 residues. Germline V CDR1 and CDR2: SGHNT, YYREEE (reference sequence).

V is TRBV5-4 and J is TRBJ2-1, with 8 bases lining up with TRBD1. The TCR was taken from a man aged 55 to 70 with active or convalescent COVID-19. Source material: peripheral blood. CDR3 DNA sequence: TGTGCCAGCAGCGAATCCGGACAGGGTGATGAGCAGTTCTTC. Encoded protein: CASSESGQGDEQFF.